This TCR beta chain is drawn from a study of cytomegalovirus exposure and HLA in healthy donors. PCR employed 60 Vbeta and 13 Jbeta primers. Profiling relied on immunoSEQ multiplex PCR, and the TCRdb table lists in-frame clones only, not all of them. The top ten hold about 9.5% of the sample, which has over 150,000 clones, roughly 80% seen once. The origin of this receptor is a man aged 18 to 29 in good health and CMV-seropositive. The sequencing input was PBMCs.

The CDR3 DNA is TGCAGTGGTAAACAGGGCTATGGCTACACCTTC. Translation gives CSGKQGYGYTF. The chain has TRBV20-1 and TRBJ1-2; tentative D call: TRBD1 (6 bases). This CDR3 is built from 11 residues. V shed 7 bases and J shed 4 bases, with 10 bases lying between them. Germline V gene lookup returns CDR1 DFQATT and CDR2 SNEGSKA (reference sequence).